This TCR beta chain was recovered during a study of blood T cell repertoires in COVID-19 (dated by TCRdb to 2019 to 2021). About the full investigation: Collaborator samples came from the United States, Italy and Spain and covered acute and convalescent phases of COVID-19. The prospective study material was composed of cDNA or gDNA derived from T cells, B-cell-depleted T cells, or PBMCs. Deeply sampled blood TCRbeta repertoires from subjects exposed to, actively infected with, or recovered from COVID-19 were included in the dataset. A freely available public database, intended as a resource for researchers studying the immune response to SARS-CoV-2, is where the repertoires were released. The samples were drawn from the first 160 participants of the ongoing ImmuneRACE study and from 950 to 1,500 subjects provided by 6 global collaborators. A de-identified subject ID, COVID-19 status, age in years and sex were almost always included in the sample metadata. Where available, HLA class I and class II types were taken from metadata supplied by the sample provider and were not determined by assay-based typing. Study-wide conclusions, independent of this receptor: The amount of clinical and demographic metadata varied by source and participant and was provided uncurated.

Collaborating institutions collected whole blood in K2EDTA tubes following their own protocols. For TCRbeta analysis, collaborators shipped samples as frozen whole blood, isolated PBMCs, or DNA extracted from either of those sample types. TCRbeta CDR3 regions were amplified from genomic DNA using the immunoSEQ Assay, a bias-controlled multiplex PCR. The paper's processing steps were these. Within the assay, amplification of reference gene primers was used to estimate how many nucleated cells each sample contained. To quantify the absolute abundance of each unique TCRbeta CDR3 rearrangement, sequence reads were collapsed and filtered. For each sample, productive Simpson clonality was calculated as the square root of Simpson's diversity index across productive rearrangements. As stored in TCRdb, this immuneACCESS dataset retains in-frame rearrangements with V and J assigned. A fraction of the clones does not appear; measured against another copy, unresolved V genes explain less than half of the discrepancy, and the remainder lacks a known reason. That table supplies the V and J calls and clone size; D and trimming were determined from the DNA. This sample lists about 120,000 clones; roughly 91% were detected once. 19% of the sample is in the top ten clones.

Germline trimming amounts to 1 base on V and 5 bases on J, with 5 as the count of junction bases outside the gene matches. The CDR3 runs 15 residues from the cysteine to the phenylalanine. Just CDR3 DNA is preserved here, 45 bases in frame from base 1. CDR1 and CDR2, per the germline V gene, are KGHDR and SFDVKD. Comments on this clone: The target of this receptor is not known. The input lacks base qualities; no much larger clone sits a single base away.

The chain couples TRBV24-1 to TRBJ2-5, and 8 junctional nucleotides match TRBD1. The specimen was peripheral blood. The sequence derives from a human donor with acute or convalescent COVID-19. The donor label of this sample is uncertain. At the DNA level, the sequence is TGTGCCACCAGTGATTTAATCAGGGGGCGGGAGACCCAGTACTTC. Protein translation: CATSDLIRGRETQYF.